This TCR beta chain emerged from a study of T cells in Graves' hyperthyroidism and ophthalmopathy. This clonotype was seen ten or more times. At one end, the junction sequence differs from germline, possibly due to a read error. The CDR3 is 14 residues long. From germline, CDR1 is MNHNS and CDR2 SASEGT. Orbital computed tomography, thyroid ultrasound, serum thyroxine and TRAb, and clinical symptoms together informed the diagnoses. Out of less than 12 ml of fresh peripheral blood came the PBMCs. TCR beta CDR3 sequences were amplified from RNA transcripts. An initial round of RT-PCR targeting the TCR CDR3 relied on the HTBI primer set. MiXCR, applied by TCRdb to the multiplex PCR reads, yields one record per CDR3 protein. The repertoire holds about 300,000 distinct CDR3 sequences, approximately 12% seen once, with 7% to 8.5% in the top ten.

The sequenced sample was blood. This receptor was taken from a woman aged 25 to 39 with Graves' hyperthyroidism that later progressed to Graves' ophthalmopathy. The rearrangement uses TRBV6-1 and TRBJ2-5, with D possibly TRBD2 on 6 matching bases. The CDR3 DNA sequence: TGTGCCAGCAGGGAAGGAGGGCCAGAAGAGACCCAGTACTTC. Translated: CASREGGPEETQYF.